The clone carrying this T cell receptor (beta chain) was seen only a few times. Its antigen is undetermined. The sample belongs to a study of T cell repertoires in cytomegalovirus infection. About the study: Both CMV infection and a matching HLA type were indicated by public TCR beta signatures.

MiXCR, applied by TCRdb to the reads, yields one record per CDR3 protein. The sample comprises approximately 170,000 distinct CDR3 sequences, under 15% of which are singletons, and roughly a quarter rests with the top ten. Regarding the study as a whole: People with CMV and the relevant HLA were identified by cumulative public TCR beta family frequency. The study found HLA-C-restricted CMV-specific TCR beta clonotypes dominating the ex vivo response.

CDR3 size: 15 residues. Germline CDR1 is SNHLY and CDR2 is FYNNEI. Trimming shortened V by 0 bases and J by 4 bases, and 13 bases separated the two germline ends. The rearrangement uses TRBV2 and TRBJ2-7; D uncertain. The receptor's source is a human donor in good health (CMV status not recorded). Some clones in this sample may be carry-over from other donors' samples. Input material: PBMCs. CDR3 sequence reads: CASSEATAEQYEQYF. The CDR3 DNA sequence: TGTGCCAGCAGTGAAGCAACGGCGGAGCAGTACGAGCAGTACTTC.